This T cell receptor beta chain was captured by sequencing in a study of cytomegalovirus exposure and HLA in healthy donors. The CDR3 sequence is 17 residues long. The ends lost 2 bases at V and 7 bases at J; junction bases unmatched: 11. The germline gives CDR1 SGHDT, CDR2 YYEEEE. In the case of this clone: Antigen specificity is unknown.

Study-wide points: Follow-up analysis seemed to connect common viral pathogens with several of the most significant clusters identified. A later analysis showed HLA-associated TCR beta chains outstripping equally common others in clonal expansion.

PCR primers comprised 60 Vbeta and 13 Jbeta primers. Assay: immunoSEQ multiplex PCR; the TCRdb copy retains only in-frame clones and omits some. The repertoire includes 170,000 or so clones, about 73% of them detected once, and about 13% sits in the top ten. Specimen: PBMCs. This TCR was sampled from a woman in her forties or fifties in good health and CMV-seropositive. The J gene is TRBJ2-2, the V gene TRBV5-6; 10 bases align to TRBD1. CDR3 nucleotides: TGTGCCAGCAGCTTCATGTTAGGGACAGGGGCAGGCGGGGAGCTGTTTTTT. Its translation: CASSFMLGTGAGGELFF.